The sequence of this T cell receptor (beta chain) was determined in a study of control samples from healthy donors and cancer patients. Libraries were prepared by immunoSEQ multiplex PCR; TCRdb keeps only in-frame clonotypes and omits some of them. The sample consists of 75,000 to 90,000 clones, about 84% of them appearing once. The ends lost 7 bases at V and 4 bases at J; junction bases unmatched: 8. The CDR3 runs to 13 residues. CDR1 is SQVTM, CDR2 ANQGSEA, per germline. This clone was counted a few times. The chain is built from TRBV29-1 and TRBJ2-3; 7 bases fit TRBD1. The sample consisted of blood. The receptor was isolated from a woman between 40 and 55 years old in good health. The CDR3 protein is CSARHDRADTQYF. Written as DNA, the CDR3 is TGCAGCGCACGACATGACAGGGCAGATACGCAGTATTTT.